This T cell receptor beta chain was identified during a study of blood T cells in healthy people across ages. Overall study findings and caveats: Expanded clonotype shifts may have been confounded, as the donors had an unknown CMV status. With unsorted PBMCs, a conclusive comparison of naive versus antigen-experienced cells was not possible. Higher diversity and more naive CD4+ cells were features of long-lived donors, compared to aged donors.

On this clonotype itself: The antigen is unknown.

PCR was performed a second time for roughly 7 to 12 cycles using a sample-barcoded 5' primer and a J-beta primer mix. A template-switch adaptor containing 12 random nucleotides labeled each cDNA molecule. TCRdb re-derived calls from the 5' RACE reads in MiXCR, one entry per CDR3 protein. The table lists some 700,000 distinct CDR3 sequences, about 20% of them singletons. The CDR3 is 12 amino acids. Per germline, CDR1 SGHTS and CDR2 YDEGEE. V shed 4 bases and J shed 6 bases, with 8 bases lying between them. This chain connects TRBV5-8 to TRBJ2-4; tentative D call: TRBD1 (5 bases). The sequencing input was blood. The sequence came from a man between 70 and 80 years old in good health. The CDR3 loop reads CASSRQTNIQYF. CDR3 DNA sequence: TGTGCCAGCAGCCGACAGACAAACATTCAGTACTTC.